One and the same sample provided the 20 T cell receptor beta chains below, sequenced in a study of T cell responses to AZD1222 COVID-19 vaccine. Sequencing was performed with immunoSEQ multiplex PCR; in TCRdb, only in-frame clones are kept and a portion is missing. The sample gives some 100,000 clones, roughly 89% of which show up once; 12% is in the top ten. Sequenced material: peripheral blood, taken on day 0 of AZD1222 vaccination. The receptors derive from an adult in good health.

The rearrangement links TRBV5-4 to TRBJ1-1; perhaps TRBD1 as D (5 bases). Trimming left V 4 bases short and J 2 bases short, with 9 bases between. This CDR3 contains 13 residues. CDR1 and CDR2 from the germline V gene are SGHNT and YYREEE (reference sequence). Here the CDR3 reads CASSAGQNTEAFF. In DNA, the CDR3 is TGTGCCAGCAGCGCGGGGCAAAACACTGAAGCTTTCTTT.

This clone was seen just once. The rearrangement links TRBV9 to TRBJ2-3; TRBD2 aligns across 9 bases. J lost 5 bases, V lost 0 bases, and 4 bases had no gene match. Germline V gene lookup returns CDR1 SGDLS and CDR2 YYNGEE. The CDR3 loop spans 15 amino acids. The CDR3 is CASSVGAGGGDTQYF. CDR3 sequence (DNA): TGTGCCAGCAGCGTAGGGGCGGGAGGGGGAGATACGCAGTATTTT.

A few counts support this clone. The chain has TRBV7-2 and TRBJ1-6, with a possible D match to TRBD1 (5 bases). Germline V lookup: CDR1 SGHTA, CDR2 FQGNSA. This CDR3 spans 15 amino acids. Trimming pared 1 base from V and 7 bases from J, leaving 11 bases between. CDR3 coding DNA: TGTGCCAGCAGCTTAGTGAGGCAGGGAAATTCACCCCTCCACTTT. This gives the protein CASSLVRQGNSPLHF.

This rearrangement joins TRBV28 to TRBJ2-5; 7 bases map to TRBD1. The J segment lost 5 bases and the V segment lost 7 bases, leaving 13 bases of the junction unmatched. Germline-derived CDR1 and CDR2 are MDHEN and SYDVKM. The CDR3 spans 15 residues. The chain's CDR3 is CASTPPGQPGETQYF. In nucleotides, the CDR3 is TGTGCCAGCACCCCTCCGGGACAGCCTGGGGAGACCCAGTACTTC.

CDR3 coding DNA: TGTGCCAGCAGCTTACTTCAGGCGTTGGGTGAGCAGTTCTTC. It yields the protein CASSLLQALGEQFF. The chain uses TRBV5-6 and TRBJ2-1; D is undetermined. CDR3 length equals 14 residues. V was cut by 2 bases and J by 9 bases, with 15 bases left in between. The germline CDR1 and CDR2 sequences are SGHDT and YYEEEE.

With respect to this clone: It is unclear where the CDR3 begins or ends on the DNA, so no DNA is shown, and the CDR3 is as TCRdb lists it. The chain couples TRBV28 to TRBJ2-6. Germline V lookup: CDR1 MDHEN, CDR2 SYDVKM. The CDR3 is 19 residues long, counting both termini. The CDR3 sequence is CASSPVRARGGSGANVLTF.

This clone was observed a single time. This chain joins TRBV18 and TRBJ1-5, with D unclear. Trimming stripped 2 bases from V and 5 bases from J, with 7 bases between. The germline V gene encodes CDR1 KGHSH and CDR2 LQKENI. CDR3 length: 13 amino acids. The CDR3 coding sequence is TGTGCCAGCTCACCAGGTGAGGATCAGCCCCAGCATTTT. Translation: CASSPGEDQPQHF.

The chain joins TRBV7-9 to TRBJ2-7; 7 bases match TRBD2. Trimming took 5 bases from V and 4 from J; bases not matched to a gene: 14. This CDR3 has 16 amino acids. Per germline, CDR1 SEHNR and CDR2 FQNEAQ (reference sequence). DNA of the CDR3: TGTGCCAGCAGCGGATCTAAAGGCCGGGAGGCATACGAGCAGTACTTC. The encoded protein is CASSGSKGREAYEQYF.

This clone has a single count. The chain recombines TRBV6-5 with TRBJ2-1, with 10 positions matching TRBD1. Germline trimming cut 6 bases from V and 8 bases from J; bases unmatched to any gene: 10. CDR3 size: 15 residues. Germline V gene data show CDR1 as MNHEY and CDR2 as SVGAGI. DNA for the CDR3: TGTGCCAGCAGCCGAAGGGACAGGGGATTGGATGAGCAGTTCTTC. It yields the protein CASSRRDRGLDEQFF.

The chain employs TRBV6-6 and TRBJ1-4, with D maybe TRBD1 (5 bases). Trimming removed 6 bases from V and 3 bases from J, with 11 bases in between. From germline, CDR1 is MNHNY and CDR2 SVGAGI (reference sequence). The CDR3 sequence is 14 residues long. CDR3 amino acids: CASSRGGSNEKLFF. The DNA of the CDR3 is TGTGCCAGCAGCCGGGGGGGTTCTAATGAAAAACTGTTTTTT.

CDR3 sequence: CATSDSRTGGEKLFF. Here the CDR3 DNA reads TGTGCCACCAGTGACTCCCGGACAGGGGGGGAAAAACTGTTTTTT. The rearrangement uses TRBV24-1 and TRBJ1-4; TRBD1 matches 10 bases. This CDR3 is built from 15 residues. Germline assignment: CDR1 KGHDR and CDR2 SFDVKD. J was trimmed by 8 bases and V by 4 bases; bases with no gene match: 6.

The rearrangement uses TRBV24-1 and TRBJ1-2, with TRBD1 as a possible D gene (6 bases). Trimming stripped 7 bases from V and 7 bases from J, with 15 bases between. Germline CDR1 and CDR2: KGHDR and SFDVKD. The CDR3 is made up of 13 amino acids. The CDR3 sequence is CATSQGGQGGYTF. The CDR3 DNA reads TGTGCCACCAGCCAAGGGGGGCAAGGTGGCTACACCTTC.

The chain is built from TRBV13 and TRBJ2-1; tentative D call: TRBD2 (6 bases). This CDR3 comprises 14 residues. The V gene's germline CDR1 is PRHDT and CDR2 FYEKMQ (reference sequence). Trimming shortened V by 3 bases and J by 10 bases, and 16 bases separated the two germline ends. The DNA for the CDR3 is TGTGCCAGCAGCTTCCGACTAGACGGGGAGGAGCAGTTCTTC. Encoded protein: CASSFRLDGEEQFF.

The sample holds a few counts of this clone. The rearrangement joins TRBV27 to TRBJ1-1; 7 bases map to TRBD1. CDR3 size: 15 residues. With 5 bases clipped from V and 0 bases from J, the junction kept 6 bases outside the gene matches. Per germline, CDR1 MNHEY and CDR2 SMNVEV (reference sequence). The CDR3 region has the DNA TGTGCCAGCAGTCCACCGGGACAGCTGAACACTGAAGCTTTCTTT. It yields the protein CASSPPGQLNTEAFF.

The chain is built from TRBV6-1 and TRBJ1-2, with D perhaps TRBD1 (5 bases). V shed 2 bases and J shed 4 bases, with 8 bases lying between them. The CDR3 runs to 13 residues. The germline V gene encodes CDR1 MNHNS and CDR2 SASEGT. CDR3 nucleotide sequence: TGTGCCAGCAGTGAATCGGGGACCTATGGCTACACCTTC. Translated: CASSESGTYGYTF.

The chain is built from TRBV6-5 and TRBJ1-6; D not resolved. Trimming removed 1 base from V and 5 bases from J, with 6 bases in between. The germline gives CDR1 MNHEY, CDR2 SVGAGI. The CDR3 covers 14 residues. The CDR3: CASSYFKDNSPLHF. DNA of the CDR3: TGTGCCAGCAGTTACTTTAAGGATAATTCACCCCTCCACTTT.

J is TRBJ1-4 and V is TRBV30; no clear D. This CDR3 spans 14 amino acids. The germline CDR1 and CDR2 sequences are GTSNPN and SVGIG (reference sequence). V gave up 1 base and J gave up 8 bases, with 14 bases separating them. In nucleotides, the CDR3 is TGTGCCTGGAGTGCGGGGTGGCGAGGAGAAAAACTGTTTTTT. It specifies CAWSAGWRGEKLFF.

Written as DNA, the CDR3 is TGTGCCAGTGGGACCCTTGGCGAGCAGTACTTC. Protein sequence: CASGTLGEQYF. The rearrangement uses TRBV25-1 and TRBJ2-7; D is tentatively TRBD1 or TRBD2 (5 bases each). CDR3 length equals 11 residues. V lost 9 bases, J lost 6 bases, and 12 bases lay in between. In germline, CDR1 is MGHDK, CDR2 SYGVNS.

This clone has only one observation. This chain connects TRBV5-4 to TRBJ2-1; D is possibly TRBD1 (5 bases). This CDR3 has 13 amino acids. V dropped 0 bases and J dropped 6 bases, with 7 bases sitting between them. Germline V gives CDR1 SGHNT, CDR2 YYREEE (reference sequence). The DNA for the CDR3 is TGTGCCAGCAGCTTGGGGCAGGGCAATGAGCAGTTCTTC. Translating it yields CASSLGQGNEQFF.

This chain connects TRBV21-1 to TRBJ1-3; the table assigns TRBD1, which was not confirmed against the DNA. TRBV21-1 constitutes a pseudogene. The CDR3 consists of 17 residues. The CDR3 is CASSKEGRAHSGNTIYF. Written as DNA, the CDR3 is TGTGCCAGCAGCAAAGAAGGCAGGGCCCACTCTGGAAACACCATATATTTT.